This T cell receptor beta chain was sequenced during a study of control samples from healthy donors and cancer patients. Produced via immunoSEQ multiplex PCR; TCRdb's table is partial and in-frame only. The data show tens of thousands of clones, about nine tenths seen once. Per germline, CDR1 MGHRA and CDR2 YSYEKL. The CDR3 covers 15 residues. V was clipped by 1 base and J by 7 bases, with 17 bases between them. This sequence originates from a woman between 18 and 29 years old in good health. The sequenced sample was blood. The chain couples TRBV4-1 to TRBJ2-7; tentatively, D is TRBD2 (6 bases). The CDR3 DNA reads TGCGCCAGCAGCCAAGGGGGAGGAAGGGCGCGGGAGCAGTACTTC. This sequence encodes CASSQGGGRAREQYF.